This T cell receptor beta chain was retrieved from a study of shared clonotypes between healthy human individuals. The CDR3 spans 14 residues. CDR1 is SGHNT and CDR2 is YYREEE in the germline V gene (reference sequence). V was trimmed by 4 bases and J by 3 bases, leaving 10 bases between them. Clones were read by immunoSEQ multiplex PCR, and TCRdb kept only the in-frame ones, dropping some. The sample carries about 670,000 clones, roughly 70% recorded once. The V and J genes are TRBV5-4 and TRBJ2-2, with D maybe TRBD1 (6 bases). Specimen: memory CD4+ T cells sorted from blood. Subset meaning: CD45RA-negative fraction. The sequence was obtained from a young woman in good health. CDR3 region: CASSHHRDTGELFF. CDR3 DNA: TGTGCCAGCAGCCACCACAGGGACACCGGGGAGCTGTTTTTT. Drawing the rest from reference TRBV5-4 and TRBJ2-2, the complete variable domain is ETGVTQSPTHLIKTRGQQVTLRCSSQSGHNTVSWYQQALGQGPQFIFQYYREEENGRGNFPPRFSGLQFPNYSSELNVNALELDDSALYLCASSHHRDTGELFFGEGSRLTVL.